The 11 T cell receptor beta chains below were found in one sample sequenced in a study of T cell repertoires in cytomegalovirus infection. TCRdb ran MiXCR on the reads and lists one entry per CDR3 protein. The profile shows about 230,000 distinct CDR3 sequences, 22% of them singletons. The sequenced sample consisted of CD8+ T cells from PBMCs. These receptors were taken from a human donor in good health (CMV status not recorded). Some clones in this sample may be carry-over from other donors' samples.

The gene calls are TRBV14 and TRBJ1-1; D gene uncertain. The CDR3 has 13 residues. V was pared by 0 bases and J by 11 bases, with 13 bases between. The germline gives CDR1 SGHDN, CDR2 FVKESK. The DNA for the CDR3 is TGTGCCAGCAGCCAAGATTGGGGAGATGAGGCTTTCTTT. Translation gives CASSQDWGDEAFF.

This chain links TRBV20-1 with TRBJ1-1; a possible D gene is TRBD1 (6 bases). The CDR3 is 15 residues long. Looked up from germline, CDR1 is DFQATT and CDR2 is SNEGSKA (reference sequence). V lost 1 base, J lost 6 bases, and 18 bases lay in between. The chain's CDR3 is CSARGQWDISSEAFF. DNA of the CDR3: TGCAGTGCTAGAGGCCAATGGGACATAAGTTCTGAAGCTTTCTTT.

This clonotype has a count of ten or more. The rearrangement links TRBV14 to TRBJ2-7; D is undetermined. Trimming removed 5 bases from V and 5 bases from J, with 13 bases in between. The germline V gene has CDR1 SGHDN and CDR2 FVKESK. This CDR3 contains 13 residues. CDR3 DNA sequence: TGTGCCAGCAGCTCTACGGACCCAAACGAGCAGTACTTC. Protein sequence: CASSSTDPNEQYF. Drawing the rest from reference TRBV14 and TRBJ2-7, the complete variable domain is EAGVTQFPSHSVIEKGQTVTLRCDPISGHDNLYWYRRVMGKEIKFLLHFVKESKQDESGMPNNRFLAERTGGTYSTLKVQPAELEDSGVYFCASSSTDPNEQYFGPGTRLTVT.

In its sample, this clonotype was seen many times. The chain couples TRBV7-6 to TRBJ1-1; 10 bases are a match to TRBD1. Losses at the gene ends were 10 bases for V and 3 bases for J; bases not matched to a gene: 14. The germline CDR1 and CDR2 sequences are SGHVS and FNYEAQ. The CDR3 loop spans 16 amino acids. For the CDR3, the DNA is TGTGCCATCTTAGGGTCCAGGACAGGGGGAGACACTGAAGCTTTCTTT. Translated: CAILGSRTGGDTEAFF.

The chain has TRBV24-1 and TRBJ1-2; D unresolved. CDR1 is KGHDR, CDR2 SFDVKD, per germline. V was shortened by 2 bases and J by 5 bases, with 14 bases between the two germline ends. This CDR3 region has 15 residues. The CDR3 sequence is CATSDSAAFGYGYTF. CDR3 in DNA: TGTGCCACCAGTGATTCGGCGGCCTTTGGGTATGGCTACACCTTC.

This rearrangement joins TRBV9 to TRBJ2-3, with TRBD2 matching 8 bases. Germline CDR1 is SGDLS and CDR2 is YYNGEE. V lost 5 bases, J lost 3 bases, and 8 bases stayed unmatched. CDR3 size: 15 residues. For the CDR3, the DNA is TGTGCCAGCAGTTCCGGGACTAGTCTGACAGATACGCAGTATTTT. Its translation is CASSSGTSLTDTQYF.

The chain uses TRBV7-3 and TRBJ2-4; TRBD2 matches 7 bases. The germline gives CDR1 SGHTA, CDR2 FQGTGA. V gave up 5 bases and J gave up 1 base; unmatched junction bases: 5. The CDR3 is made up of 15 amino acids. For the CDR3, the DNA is TGTGCCAGCAGCCCCACGGGGGGTGCCAAAAACATTCAGTACTTC. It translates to CASSPTGGAKNIQYF.

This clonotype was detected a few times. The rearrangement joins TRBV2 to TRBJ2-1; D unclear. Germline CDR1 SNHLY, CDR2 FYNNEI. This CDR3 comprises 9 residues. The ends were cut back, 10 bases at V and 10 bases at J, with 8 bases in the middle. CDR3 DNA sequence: TGTGCCATTAAACGGGAGCAGTTCTTC. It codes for CAIKREQFF.

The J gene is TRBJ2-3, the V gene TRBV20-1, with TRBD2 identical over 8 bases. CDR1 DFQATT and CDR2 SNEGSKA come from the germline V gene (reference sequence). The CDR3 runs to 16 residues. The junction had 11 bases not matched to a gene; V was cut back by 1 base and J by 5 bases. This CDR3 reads CSARGTDERGLDTQYF. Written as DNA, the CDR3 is TGCAGTGCTAGAGGGACCGATGAGCGGGGGTTAGATACGCAGTATTTT.

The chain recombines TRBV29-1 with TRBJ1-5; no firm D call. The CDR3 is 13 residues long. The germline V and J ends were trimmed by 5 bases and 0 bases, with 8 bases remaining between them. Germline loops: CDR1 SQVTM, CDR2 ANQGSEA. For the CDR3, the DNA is TGCAGCGTTAGGGAATCTAGCAATCAGCCCCAGCATTTT. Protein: CSVRESSNQPQHF.

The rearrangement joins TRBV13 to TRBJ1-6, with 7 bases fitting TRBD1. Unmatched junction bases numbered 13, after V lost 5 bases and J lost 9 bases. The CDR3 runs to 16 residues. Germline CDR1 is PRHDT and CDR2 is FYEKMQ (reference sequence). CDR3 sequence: CASSTRTGGVISPLHF. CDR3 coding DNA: TGTGCCAGCAGCACGCGGACAGGAGGAGTAATTTCACCCCTCCACTTT.